The clone carrying this TCR beta chain was seen repeatedly, ten times or more. The data were obtained in a study of T-cell memory formation after mild COVID-19. V shed 1 base and J 3 bases; nucleotides not matched to a gene: 2. The CDR3 length is 15 residues. TCRdb passed the 5' RACE reads through MiXCR, listing each CDR3 protein once. The profile shows roughly 100,000 distinct CDR3 sequences, roughly 12% of them singletons. The rearrangement uses TRBV12-3 or TRBV12-4 and TRBJ2-1, with 8 bases lining up with TRBD1. The receptor was isolated from an adult woman who had mild COVID-19 (a few samples of this study predate the infection). Cell type and time point are not known. Specimen: PBMCs or a T cell subset sorted from them (not recorded which). The CDR3 DNA sequence: TGTGCCAGCAGTTTAGAGGGACAGGTCTACAATGAGCAGTTCTTC. Protein product: CASSLEGQVYNEQFF.